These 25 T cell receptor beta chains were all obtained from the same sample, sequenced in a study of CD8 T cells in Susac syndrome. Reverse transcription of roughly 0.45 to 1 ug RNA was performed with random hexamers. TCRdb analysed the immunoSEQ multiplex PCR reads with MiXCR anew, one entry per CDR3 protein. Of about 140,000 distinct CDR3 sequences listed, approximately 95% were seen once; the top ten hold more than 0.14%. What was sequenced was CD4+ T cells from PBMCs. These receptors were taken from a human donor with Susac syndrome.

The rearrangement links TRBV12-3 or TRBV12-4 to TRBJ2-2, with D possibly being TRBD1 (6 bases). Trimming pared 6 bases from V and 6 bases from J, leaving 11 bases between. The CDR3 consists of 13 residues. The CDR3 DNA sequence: TGTGCCAGCAGCCCCGACAGGTCCGGGGAGCTGTTTTTT. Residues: CASSPDRSGELFF.

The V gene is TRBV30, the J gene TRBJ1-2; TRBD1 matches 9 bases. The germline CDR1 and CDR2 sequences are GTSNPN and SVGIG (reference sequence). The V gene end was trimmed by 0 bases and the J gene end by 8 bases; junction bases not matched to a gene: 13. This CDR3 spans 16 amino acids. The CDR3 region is CAWSVHAGQGTRGYTF. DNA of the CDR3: TGTGCCTGGAGTGTTCACGCGGGACAGGGAACTAGAGGCTACACCTTC.

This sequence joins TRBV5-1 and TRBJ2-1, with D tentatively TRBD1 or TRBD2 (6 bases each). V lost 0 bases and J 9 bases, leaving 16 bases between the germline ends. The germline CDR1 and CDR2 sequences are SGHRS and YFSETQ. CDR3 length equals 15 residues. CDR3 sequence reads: CASSLVTGAVGEQFF. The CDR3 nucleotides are TGCGCCAGCAGCTTGGTGACGGGGGCCGTGGGTGAGCAGTTCTTC.

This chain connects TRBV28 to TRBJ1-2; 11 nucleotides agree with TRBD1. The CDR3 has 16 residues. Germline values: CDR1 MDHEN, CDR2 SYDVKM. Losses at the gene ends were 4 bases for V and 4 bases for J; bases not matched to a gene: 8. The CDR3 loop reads CASSYYPGTGGYGYTF. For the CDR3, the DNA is TGTGCCAGCAGTTACTATCCCGGGACAGGGGGCTATGGCTACACCTTC.

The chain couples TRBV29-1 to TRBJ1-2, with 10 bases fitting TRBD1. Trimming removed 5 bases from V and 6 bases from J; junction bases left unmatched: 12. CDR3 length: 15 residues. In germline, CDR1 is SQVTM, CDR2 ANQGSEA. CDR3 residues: CSVTPGTGVSHGYTF. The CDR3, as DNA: TGCAGCGTTACTCCCGGGACAGGGGTCTCCCATGGCTACACCTTC.

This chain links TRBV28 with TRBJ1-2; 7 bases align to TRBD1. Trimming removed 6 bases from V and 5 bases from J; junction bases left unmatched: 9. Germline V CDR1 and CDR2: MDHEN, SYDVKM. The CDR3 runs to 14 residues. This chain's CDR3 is CASSSQGHRYGYTF. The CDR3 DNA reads TGTGCCAGCAGCTCACAGGGGCATAGGTATGGCTACACCTTC.

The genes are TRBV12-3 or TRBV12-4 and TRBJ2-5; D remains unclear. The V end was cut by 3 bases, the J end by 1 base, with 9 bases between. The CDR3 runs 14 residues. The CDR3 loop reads CASSLLGSQETQYF. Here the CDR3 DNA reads TGTGCCAGCAGTTTGCTGGGCAGCCAAGAGACCCAGTACTTC.

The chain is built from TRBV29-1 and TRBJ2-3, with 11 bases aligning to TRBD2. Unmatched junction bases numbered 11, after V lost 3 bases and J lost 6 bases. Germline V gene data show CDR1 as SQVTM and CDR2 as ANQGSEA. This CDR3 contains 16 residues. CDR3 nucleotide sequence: TGCAGCGTTGATGGTGCAGCTAGCGGGGGGTCGGATACGCAGTATTTT. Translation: CSVDGAASGGSDTQYF.

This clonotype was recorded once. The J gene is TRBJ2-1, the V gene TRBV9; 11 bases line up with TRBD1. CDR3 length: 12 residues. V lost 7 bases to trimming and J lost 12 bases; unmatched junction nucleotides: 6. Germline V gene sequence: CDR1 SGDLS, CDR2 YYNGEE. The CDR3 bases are TGTGCCAGCGGGGACAGGGGGGCGTCGCAGTTCTTC. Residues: CASGDRGASQFF.

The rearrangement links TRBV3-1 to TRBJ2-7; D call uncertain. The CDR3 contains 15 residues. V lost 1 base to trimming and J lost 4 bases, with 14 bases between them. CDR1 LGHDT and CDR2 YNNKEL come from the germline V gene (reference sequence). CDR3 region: CASSQVFRNGYEQYF. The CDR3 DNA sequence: TGTGCCAGCAGCCAAGTTTTCAGAAACGGGTACGAGCAGTACTTC.

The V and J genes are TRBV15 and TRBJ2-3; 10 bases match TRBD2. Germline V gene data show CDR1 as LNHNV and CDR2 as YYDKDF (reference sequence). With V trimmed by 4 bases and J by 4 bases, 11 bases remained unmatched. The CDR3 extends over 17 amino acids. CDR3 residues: CATSIVLKRGGPDTQYF. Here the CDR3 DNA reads TGTGCCACCAGCATCGTTTTAAAGCGGGGGGGCCCAGATACGCAGTATTTT. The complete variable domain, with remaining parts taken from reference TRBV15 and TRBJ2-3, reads DAMVIQNPRYQVTQFGKPVTLSCSQTLNHNVMYWYQQKSSQAPKLLFHYYDKDFNNEADTPDNFQSRRPNTSFCFLDIRSPGLGDTAMYLCATSIVLKRGGPDTQYFGPGTRLTVL.

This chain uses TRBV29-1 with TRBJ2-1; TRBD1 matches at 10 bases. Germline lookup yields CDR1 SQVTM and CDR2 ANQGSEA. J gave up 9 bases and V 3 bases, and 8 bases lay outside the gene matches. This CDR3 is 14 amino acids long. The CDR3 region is CSVEETGGWGEQFF. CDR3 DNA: TGCAGCGTTGAGGAGACAGGGGGCTGGGGTGAGCAGTTCTTC.

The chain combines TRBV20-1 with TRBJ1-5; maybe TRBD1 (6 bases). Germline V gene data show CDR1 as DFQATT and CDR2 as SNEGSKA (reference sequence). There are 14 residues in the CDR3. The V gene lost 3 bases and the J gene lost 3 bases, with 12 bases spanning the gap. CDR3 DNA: TGCAGTGCTAGCAATAACAGGGACAATCAGCCCCAGCATTTT. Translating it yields CSASNNRDNQPQHF.

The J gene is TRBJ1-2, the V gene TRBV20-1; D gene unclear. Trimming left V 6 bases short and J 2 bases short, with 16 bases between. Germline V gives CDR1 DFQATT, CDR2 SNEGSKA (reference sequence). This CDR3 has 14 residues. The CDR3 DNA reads TGCAGTGCCGGAGGGTCTATAATGAACTATGGCTACACCTTC. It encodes CSAGGSIMNYGYTF.

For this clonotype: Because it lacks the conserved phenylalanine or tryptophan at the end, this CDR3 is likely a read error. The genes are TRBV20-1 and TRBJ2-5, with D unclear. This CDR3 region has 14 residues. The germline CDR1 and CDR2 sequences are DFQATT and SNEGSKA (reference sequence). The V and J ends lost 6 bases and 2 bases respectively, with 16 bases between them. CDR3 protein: CSAHGRAQQETQYL. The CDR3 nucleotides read TGCAGTGCCCATGGAAGGGCCCAACAAGAGACCCAGTACCTC.

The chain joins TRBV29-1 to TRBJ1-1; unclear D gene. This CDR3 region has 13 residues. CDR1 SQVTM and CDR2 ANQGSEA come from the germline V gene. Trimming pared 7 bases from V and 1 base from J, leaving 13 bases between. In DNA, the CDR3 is TGCAGCGCTTCTTTACAAAAGAACACTGAAGCTTTCTTT. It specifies CSASLQKNTEAFF.

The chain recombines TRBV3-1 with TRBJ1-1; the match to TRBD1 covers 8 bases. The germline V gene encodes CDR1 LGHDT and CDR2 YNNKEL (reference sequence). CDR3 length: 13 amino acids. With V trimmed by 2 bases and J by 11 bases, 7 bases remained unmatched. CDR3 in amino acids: CASSQQGRDRAFF. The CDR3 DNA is TGTGCCAGCAGCCAACAGGGGCGGGACAGGGCTTTCTTT.

DNA for the CDR3: TGTGCCAGCAGCCCAAACCGGGAGACCCAGTACTTC. As protein: CASSPNRETQYF. The chain couples TRBV7-2 to TRBJ2-5; D gene uncertain. Germline V CDR1 and CDR2: SGHTA, FQGNSA. V lost 5 bases and J lost 5, with 9 bases in between. The CDR3 runs to 12 residues.

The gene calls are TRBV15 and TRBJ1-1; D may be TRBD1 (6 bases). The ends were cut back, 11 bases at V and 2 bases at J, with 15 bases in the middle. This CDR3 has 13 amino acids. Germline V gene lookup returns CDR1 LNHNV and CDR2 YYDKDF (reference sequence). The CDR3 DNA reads TGTGCCGCTAAACTACAGGGAAACACTGAAGCTTTCTTT. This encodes CAAKLQGNTEAFF.

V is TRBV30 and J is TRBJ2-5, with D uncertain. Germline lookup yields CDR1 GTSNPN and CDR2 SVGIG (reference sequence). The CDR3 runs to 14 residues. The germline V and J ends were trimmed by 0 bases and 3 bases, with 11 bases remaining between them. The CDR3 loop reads CAWSVLTFKETQYF. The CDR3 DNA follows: TGTGCCTGGAGTGTCCTTACTTTCAAAGAGACCCAGTACTTC.

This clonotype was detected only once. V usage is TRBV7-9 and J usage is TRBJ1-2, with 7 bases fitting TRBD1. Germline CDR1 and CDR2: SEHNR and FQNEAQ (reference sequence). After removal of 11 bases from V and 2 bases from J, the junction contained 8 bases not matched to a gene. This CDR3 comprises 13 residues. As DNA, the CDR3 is TGTGCCGGTGGTCAGGGGGGAAACTATGGCTACACCTTC. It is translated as CAGGQGGNYGYTF.

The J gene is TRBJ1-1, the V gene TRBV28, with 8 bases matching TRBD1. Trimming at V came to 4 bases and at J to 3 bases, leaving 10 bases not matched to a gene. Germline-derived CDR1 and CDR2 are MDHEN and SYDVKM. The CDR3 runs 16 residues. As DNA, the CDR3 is TGTGCCAGCAGTTGGGCATCAGGGGGCCGGGACACTGAAGCTTTCTTT. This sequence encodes CASSWASGGRDTEAFF.

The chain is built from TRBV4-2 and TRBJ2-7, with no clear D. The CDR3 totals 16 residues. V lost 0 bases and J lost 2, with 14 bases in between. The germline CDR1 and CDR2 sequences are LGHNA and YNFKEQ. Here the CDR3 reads CASSQESTGPAYEQYF. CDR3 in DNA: TGTGCCAGCAGCCAAGAATCGACGGGCCCTGCCTACGAGCAGTACTTC.

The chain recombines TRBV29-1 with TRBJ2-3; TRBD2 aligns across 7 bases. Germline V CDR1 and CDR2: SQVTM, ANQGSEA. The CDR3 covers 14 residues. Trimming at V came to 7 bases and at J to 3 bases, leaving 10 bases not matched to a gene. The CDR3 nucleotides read TGCAGCGCGTCAGCGGGACGCGGAACAGATACGCAGTATTTT. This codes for CSASAGRGTDTQYF.

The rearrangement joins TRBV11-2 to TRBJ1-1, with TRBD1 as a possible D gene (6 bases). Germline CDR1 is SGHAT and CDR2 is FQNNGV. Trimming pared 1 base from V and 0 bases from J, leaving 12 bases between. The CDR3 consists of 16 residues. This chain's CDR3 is CASSLAQGYMNTEAFF. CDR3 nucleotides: TGTGCCAGCAGCTTAGCGCAGGGGTACATGAACACTGAAGCTTTCTTT.